This TCR beta chain appears in the sequencing data of a study of CD8 T cells in ankylosing spondylitis. Comments on this clonotype: No antigen is known for it.

Trimming took 7 bases from V and 8 from J; bases not matched to a gene: 15. The V gene's germline CDR1 is SQVTM and CDR2 ANQGSEA. The CDR3 consists of 14 residues. General study points: In ankylosing spondylitis blood, a motif of fewer than 10 highly homologous TCR beta variants appeared characteristic.

Researchers built TCR beta libraries using quantitative 5'-RACE with molecular barcodes. TCRdb ran MiXCR on the 5' RACE reads and lists one entry per CDR3 protein. The sample consists of fewer than 500,000 distinct CDR3 sequences, roughly a quarter of them appearing once. The sequenced sample was blood, either unsorted or a sorted T cell fraction (not recorded which). The chain employs TRBV29-1 and TRBJ1-2, with 8 bases that match TRBD1. The TCR sequence derives from a male donor with ankylosing spondylitis. DNA for the CDR3: TGCAGCGCCGACCTCGGGGCAGGGGGCGAAGGCTACACCTTC. It translates to CSADLGAGGEGYTF.